These T cell receptor beta chains were read from a single sample in a study of radiation and T cells in renal cell carcinoma. The table came from immunoSEQ multiplex PCR; TCRdb's copy has only in-frame clones and leaves some out. The sample contains 120,000 or so clones, about four fifths of which appear only once. Sequencing was performed on blood, taken from a patient whose treatment included radiotherapy and nephrectomy. These TCRs come from a man aged 50 to 60 with renal cell carcinoma. CDR3s leave out the opening cysteine and the closing phenylalanine or tryptophan. Size tells how often a clone was seen (once, few, many) or the class of an expanded clone, and some rows leave it out.

J gene: TRBJ2-3; V gene: TRBV19; clone size: .; CDR3 protein: ASSIRSGAVGTDTQY
J gene: TRBJ2-5; V gene: TRBV30; clone size: .; CDR3 protein: AWSVGGKTQY
J gene: TRBJ2-5; V gene: TRBV6-1; clone size: .; CDR3 protein: ASTTVGVQETQY
J gene: TRBJ2-3; V gene: TRBV5-8; clone size: .; CDR3 protein: ASSPTGTGTDTQY
J gene: TRBJ1-4; V gene: TRBV29-1; clone size: once; CDR3 protein: SVTTGWGNEKLF
J gene: TRBJ2-7; V gene: TRBV7-8; clone size: once; CDR3 protein: ASSPSRGGAYEQY
J gene: TRBJ2-5; V gene: TRBV5-8; clone size: once; CDR3 protein: ASSHWAVEETQY
J gene: TRBJ2-3; V gene: TRBV5-1; clone size: .; CDR3 protein: ASSLQRGDTDTQY
J gene: TRBJ2-7; V gene: TRBV27; clone size: .; CDR3 protein: ASSYDGKQY
J gene: TRBJ1-1; V gene: TRBV9; clone size: few; CDR3 protein: ASSPYLTVNTEAF
J gene: TRBJ2-1; V gene: TRBV5-4; clone size: .; CDR3 protein: ASSPQLAGAGDNEQF
J gene: TRBJ1-3; V gene: TRBV9; clone size: .; CDR3 protein: ASSAGTAGNTIY
J gene: TRBJ1-4; V gene: TRBV13; clone size: few; CDR3 protein: ASSLNEKLF
J gene: TRBJ2-7; V gene: TRBV30; clone size: .; CDR3 protein: AWSVVGQNYEQY
J gene: TRBJ1-6; V gene: TRBV10-3; clone size: few; CDR3 protein: AISAMTGTGSPLH
J gene: TRBJ2-7; V gene: TRBV11-2; clone size: .; CDR3 protein: ASSPWGVFGDEQY
J gene: TRBJ2-1; V gene: TRBV28; clone size: .; CDR3 protein: ASSSPPGAPRMEQF
J gene: TRBJ2-7; V gene: TRBV10-3; clone size: .; CDR3 protein: AISVDEVHEQY
J gene: TRBJ2-6; V gene: TRBV30; clone size: once; CDR3 protein: AWSVSGGISGANVLT
J gene: TRBJ1-2; V gene: TRBV6-1; clone size: .; CDR3 protein: ASSPVWGGNYGYT
J gene: TRBJ1-1; V gene: TRBV5-5; clone size: many; CDR3 protein: ASSLIQNTEAF
J gene: TRBJ2-2; V gene: TRBV9; clone size: .; CDR3 protein: ASSALAGANTGELF
J gene: TRBJ2-7; V gene: TRBV14; clone size: .; CDR3 protein: ASSPAAGRLYEQY
J gene: TRBJ2-2; V gene: TRBV9; clone size: .; CDR3 protein: ASRVGQTGELF
J gene: TRBJ2-5; V gene: TRBV29-1; clone size: .; CDR3 protein: SVQLALAETQY
J gene: TRBJ2-1; V gene: TRBV5-4; clone size: .; CDR3 protein: ASSFPGGAYNEQF
J gene: TRBJ2-1; V gene: TRBV7-3; clone size: .; CDR3 protein: ASSPMDSYNEQF
J gene: TRBJ2-7; V gene: TRBV27; clone size: few; CDR3 protein: ASSLLALGQGSYEQY
J gene: TRBJ1-1; V gene: TRBV7-2; clone size: .; CDR3 protein: ASSLVEGTGTF
J gene: TRBJ2-3; V gene: TRBV5-4; clone size: .; CDR3 protein: ASSFGPGTQY
J gene: TRBJ2-3; V gene: TRBV5-1; clone size: .; CDR3 protein: ASSSGGDTDTQY
J gene: TRBJ2-2; V gene: TRBV5-4; clone size: .; CDR3 protein: ASSRDLRELF
J gene: TRBJ1-1; V gene: TRBV5-5; clone size: .; CDR3 protein: ASSLEAFLDTEAF
J gene: TRBJ1-2; V gene: TRBV18; clone size: .; CDR3 protein: ASSPRQDYGYT
J gene: TRBJ1-5; V gene: TRBV19; clone size: .; CDR3 protein: ASSLGQGAYQPQH
J gene: TRBJ2-5; V gene: TRBV18; clone size: .; CDR3 protein: ASSPSGQRETQY
J gene: TRBJ2-6; V gene: TRBV7-8; clone size: .; CDR3 protein: ASSPRAGTGKLSGANVLT
J gene: TRBJ2-5; V gene: TRBV7-2; clone size: .; CDR3 protein: ASSLGLFQETQY
J gene: TRBJ2-7; V gene: TRBV5-4; clone size: once; CDR3 protein: ASSFAPPYEQY
J gene: TRBJ2-7; V gene: TRBV20-1; clone size: .; CDR3 protein: KRLTGEQY
J gene: TRBJ1-6; V gene: TRBV5-1; clone size: .; CDR3 protein: ASSLVGGNSPLH
J gene: TRBJ2-5; V gene: TRBV9; clone size: .; CDR3 protein: ASSPRTGEGETQY